These T cell receptor beta chains were read from a single sample in a study of CD8+ T cells in alopecia areata. TCRdb keeps only in-frame clones here, not all; method: immunoSEQ multiplex PCR. This sample has 130,000 or so clones, with about 86% found just once. The sequenced sample was CD8+ T cells sorted from blood, obtained at week 4, from a patient treated with tofacitinib. These receptors originate from a human donor with alopecia areata. Each CDR3 is given with its conserved first and last residue. Each record gives: D gene, J gene, clone size, V gene, CDR3 protein, CDR3 DNA. D genes are given only for firm matches. Expanded clones get a size class; other rows say once, few or many, or leave the size out.

TRBD2 | TRBJ2-2 | NA | TRBV15 | CATSSSGSNGELFF | TGTGCCACCAGCTCTAGCGGGAGTAACGGGGAGCTGTTTTTT
NA | TRBJ2-7 | NA | TRBV15 | CATSSTLSYEQYF | TGTGCCACCAGCAGTACTCTCTCCTACGAGCAGTACTTC
NA | TRBJ2-2 | NA | TRBV7-9 | CASSLGDGELFF | TGTGCCAGCAGCTTAGGAGACGGGGAGCTGTTTTTT
NA | TRBJ1-2 | NA | TRBV25-1 | CASSESVGGPYGYTF | TGTGCCAGCAGTGAATCTGTGGGGGGCCCCTATGGCTACACCTTC
NA | TRBJ2-1 | NA | TRBV5-6 | CASSLELLPYNEQFF | TGTGCCAGCAGCTTGGAACTACTCCCCTACAATGAGCAGTTCTTC
TRBD2 | TRBJ2-2 | NA | TRBV7-3 | CASSLPSGGDTGELFF | TGTGCCAGCAGCTTACCTAGCGGGGGAGACACCGGGGAGCTGTTTTTT
TRBD1 | TRBJ1-1 | once | TRBV5-1 | CASSLATDRGTTEAFF | TGCGCCAGCAGCTTGGCAACTGACAGGGGGACCACTGAAGCTTTCTTT
TRBD2 | TRBJ2-1 | NA | TRBV4-1 | CASSQAGTTSNEQFF | TGCGCCAGCAGCCAGGCCGGGACTACCTCCAATGAGCAGTTCTTC
TRBD1 | TRBJ2-1 | NA | TRBV5-1 | CASSAGDSSYNEQFF | TGCGCCAGCAGCGCAGGGGACAGCTCCTACAATGAGCAGTTCTTC
TRBD2 | TRBJ2-7 | NA | TRBV9 | CASSVGSGIQYEQYF | TGTGCCAGCAGCGTAGGAAGCGGGATACAATACGAGCAGTACTTC
NA | TRBJ2-7 | NA | TRBV4-1 | CASSQEAVNEQYF | TGCGCCAGCAGCCAAGAGGCGGTCAACGAGCAGTACTTC
TRBD2 | TRBJ2-1 | NA | TRBV7-6 | CASSLGGGGSDEQFF | TGTGCCAGCAGCTTAGGGGGCGGGGGATCAGATGAGCAGTTCTTC
NA | TRBJ2-7 | NA | TRBV27 | CASSFWSQGPLEQYF | TGTGCCAGCAGTTTTTGGTCGCAGGGCCCTCTCGAGCAGTACTTC
TRBD2 | TRBJ2-1 | NA | TRBV7-9 | CASSLASGNEQFF | TGTGCCAGCAGCTTAGCTAGCGGGAATGAGCAGTTCTTC
NA | TRBJ2-2 | NA | TRBV7-9 | CASSPPEAAGTGELFF | TGTGCCAGCAGCCCGCCCGAGGCCGCGGGCACCGGGGAGCTGTTTTTT
TRBD2 | TRBJ2-3 | NA | TRBV4-1 | CASSLGTSEDTQYF | TGCGCCAGCAGCCTCGGGACTAGCGAAGATACGCAGTATTTT
TRBD1 | TRBJ2-7 | NA | TRBV7-8 | CASSFETGEYEQYF | TGTGCCAGCAGCTTCGAGACAGGGGAGTACGAGCAGTACTTC
NA | TRBJ2-7 | NA | TRBV27 | CASSLTTAYEQYF | TGTGCCAGCAGTTTAACGACGGCCTACGAGCAGTACTTC
TRBD2 | TRBJ2-1 | NA | TRBV7-7 | CASSLGTSGSINEQFF | TGTGCTAGCAGCTTAGGGACTAGCGGGAGTATCAATGAGCAGTTCTTC
NA | TRBJ2-2 | NA | TRBV19 | CASSIVLEWTNTGELFF | TGTGCCAGTAGTATAGTCCTAGAATGGACGAACACCGGGGAGCTGTTTTTT
NA | TRBJ2-7 | NA | TRBV27 | CASSLPSGDEQYF | TGTGCCAGCAGTTTGCCTTCAGGGGACGAGCAGTACTTC
TRBD2 | TRBJ2-2 | NA | TRBV7-9 | CASSLGLAGPTGELFF | TGTGCCAGCAGCTTAGGACTAGCGGGACCTACCGGGGAGCTGTTTTTT
NA | TRBJ2-2 | NA | TRBV25-1 | CASSEGLGYLANTGELFF | TGTGCCAGCAGTGAAGGTTTGGGTTACCTCGCGAACACCGGGGAGCTGTTTTTT
NA | TRBJ2-3 | NA | TRBV11-2 | CASSSFDGRGADTQYF | TGTGCCAGCAGCTCCTTTGACGGGAGAGGGGCAGATACGCAGTATTTT